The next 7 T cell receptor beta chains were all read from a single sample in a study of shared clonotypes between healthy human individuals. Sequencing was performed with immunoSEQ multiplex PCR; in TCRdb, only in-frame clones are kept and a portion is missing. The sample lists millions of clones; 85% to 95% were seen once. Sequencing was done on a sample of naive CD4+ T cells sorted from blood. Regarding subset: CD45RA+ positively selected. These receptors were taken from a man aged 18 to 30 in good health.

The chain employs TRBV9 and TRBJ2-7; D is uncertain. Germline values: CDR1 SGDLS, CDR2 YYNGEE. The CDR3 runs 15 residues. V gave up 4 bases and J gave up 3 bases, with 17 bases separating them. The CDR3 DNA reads TGTGCCAGCAGCCCCCGGACCGATCCCGGCTACGAGCAGTACTTC. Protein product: CASSPRTDPGYEQYF.

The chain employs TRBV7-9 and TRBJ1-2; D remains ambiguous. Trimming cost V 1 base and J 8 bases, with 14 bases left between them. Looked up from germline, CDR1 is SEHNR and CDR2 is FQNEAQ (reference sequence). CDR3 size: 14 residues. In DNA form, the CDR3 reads TGTGCCAGCAGCTTAGAACAGACCGTTAACGGCTACACCTTC. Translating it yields CASSLEQTVNGYTF.

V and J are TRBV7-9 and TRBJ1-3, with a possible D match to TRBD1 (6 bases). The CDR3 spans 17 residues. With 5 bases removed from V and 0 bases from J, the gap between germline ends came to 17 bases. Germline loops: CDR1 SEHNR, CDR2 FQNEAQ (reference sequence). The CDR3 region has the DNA TGTGCCAGCAGCCCTCTTTTAGGGGGGCTCTCTGGAAACACCATATATTTT. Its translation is CASSPLLGGLSGNTIYF. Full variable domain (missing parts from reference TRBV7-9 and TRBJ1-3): DTGVSQNPRHKITKRGQNVTFRCDPISEHNRLYWYRQTLGQGPEFLTYFQNEAQLEKSRLLSDRFSAERPKGSFSTLEIQRTEQGDSAMYLCASSPLLGGLSGNTIYFGEGSWLTVV.

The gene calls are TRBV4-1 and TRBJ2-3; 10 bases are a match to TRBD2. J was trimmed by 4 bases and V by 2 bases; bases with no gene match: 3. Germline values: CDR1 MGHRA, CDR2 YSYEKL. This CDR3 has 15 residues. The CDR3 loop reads CASSQNSGGADTQYF. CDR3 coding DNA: TGCGCCAGCAGCCAAAACAGCGGGGGGGCAGATACGCAGTATTTT.

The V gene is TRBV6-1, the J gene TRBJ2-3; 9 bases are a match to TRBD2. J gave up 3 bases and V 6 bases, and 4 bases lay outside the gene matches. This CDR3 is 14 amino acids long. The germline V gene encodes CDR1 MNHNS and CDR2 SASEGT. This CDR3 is CASSGSGRTDTQYF. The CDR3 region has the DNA TGTGCCAGCAGCGGTAGCGGGAGAACAGATACGCAGTATTTT.

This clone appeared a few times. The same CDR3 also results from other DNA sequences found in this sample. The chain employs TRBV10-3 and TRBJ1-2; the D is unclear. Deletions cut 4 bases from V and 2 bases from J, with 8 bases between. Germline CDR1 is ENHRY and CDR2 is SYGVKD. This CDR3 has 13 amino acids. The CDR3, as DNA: TGTGCCATCAGTGGCCAGGAGAACTATGGCTACACCTTC. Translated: CAISGQENYGYTF.

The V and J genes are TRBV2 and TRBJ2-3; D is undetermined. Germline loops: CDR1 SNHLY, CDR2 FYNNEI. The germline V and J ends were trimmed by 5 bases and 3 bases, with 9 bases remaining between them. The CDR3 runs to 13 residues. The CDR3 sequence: CASSLWRTDTQYF. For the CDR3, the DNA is TGTGCCAGCAGTTTGTGGAGAACAGATACGCAGTATTTT.